The 18 T cell receptor beta chains in this list originate from one sample, sequenced in a study of persistence of HIV-infected CD4 T cells. These TCRs' antigens remain unknown. Nonspecific anti-CD3/anti-CD28 bead stimulation represents the broad CD4+ T cell repertoire. Sorting selected CD4+ T cells upregulating both CD40 ligand and CD69. This was the immunoSEQ version 4 assay in survey mode. Profiling relied on immunoSEQ multiplex PCR, and the TCRdb table lists in-frame clones only, not all of them. Of 35,000 to 45,000 clones in the sample, about 88% were seen once. The source material was CD4+ T cells sorted from PBMCs after approximately 19-hour stimulation, sampled from a patient who received antiretroviral therapy. Receptor source: an adult woman with HIV who was CMV-seropositive.

This clone was seen only a few times. This chain links TRBV27 with TRBJ1-6; D is possibly TRBD1 (6 bases). Germline lookup yields CDR1 MNHEY and CDR2 SMNVEV (reference sequence). Trimming took off 5 bases at V and 6 bases at J, with 11 bases between the two ends. CDR3 size: 14 residues. The CDR3 nucleotides are TGTGCCAGCAGTGACCGGACAGTTAATTCACCCCTCCACTTT. It specifies CASSDRTVNSPLHF.

The count of this clone is one. The chain links TRBV4-1 to TRBJ2-3; no reliable D call. Germline V CDR1 and CDR2: MGHRA, YSYEKL. The CDR3 covers 15 residues. Trimming stripped 0 bases from V and 2 bases from J, with 9 bases between. Here the CDR3 reads CASSQDKAYTDTQYF. The CDR3 nucleotides are TGCGCCAGCAGCCAAGATAAGGCTTACACAGATACGCAGTATTTT.

The chain is built from TRBV28 and TRBJ1-4; D remains ambiguous. Per germline, CDR1 MDHEN and CDR2 SYDVKM. This CDR3 has 12 residues. With 2 bases removed from V and 7 bases from J, the gap between germline ends came to 5 bases. This CDR3 reads CASSLGSEKLFF. The CDR3 DNA sequence: TGTGCCAGCAGTTTAGGTTCTGAAAAACTGTTTTTT.

This clone was seen only once. V is TRBV7-2 and J is TRBJ2-5, with D uncertain. CDR1 SGHTA and CDR2 FQGNSA come from the germline V gene. V was shortened by 3 bases and J by 0 bases, with 2 bases between the two germline ends. This CDR3 comprises 12 residues. CDR3 sequence reads: CASSLNQETQYF. In DNA form, the CDR3 reads TGTGCCAGCAGCTTGAACCAAGAGACCCAGTACTTC.

This chain uses TRBV12-5 with TRBJ1-2; possibly TRBD1 for D (6 bases). CDR3 length: 14 residues. Trimming left V 0 bases short and J 8 bases short, with 13 bases between. The V gene's germline CDR1 is LGHNT and CDR2 FRNRAP. For the CDR3, the DNA is TGTGCTAGTGGTTTGGTAAGAGGGGGTGGAGGCTACACCTTC. Its translation: CASGLVRGGGGYTF. Based on the CDR3 plus reference TRBV12-5 and TRBJ1-2, the full variable domain is DARVTQTPRHKVTEMGQEVTMRCQPILGHNTVFWYRQTMMQGLELLAYFRNRAPLDDSGMPKDRFSAEMPDATLATLKIQPSEPRDSAVYFCASGLVRGGGGYTFGSGTRLTVV.

This clone was observed a single time. The chain recombines TRBV5-1 with TRBJ1-5; D may be TRBD1 (6 bases). This CDR3 contains 15 residues. Germline V gene sequence: CDR1 SGHRS, CDR2 YFSETQ. V gave up 0 bases and J gave up 7 bases, with 14 bases separating them. CDR3 protein: CASSLEGGWDQPQHF. The DNA for the CDR3 is TGCGCCAGCAGCTTGGAGGGGGGCTGGGACCAGCCCCAGCATTTT.

V is TRBV7-2 and J is TRBJ2-2, with D unresolved. The V end lost 2 bases, the J end lost 0 bases, and 7 bases lay between the germline ends. In germline, CDR1 is SGHTA, CDR2 FQGNSA. The CDR3 has 15 amino acids. CDR3 amino acids: CASSLQLANTGELFF. CDR3 DNA: TGTGCCAGCAGCTTACAGCTCGCGAACACCGGGGAGCTGTTTTTT.

The rearrangement links TRBV5-8 to TRBJ2-7; D unresolved. Germline CDR1 and CDR2: SGHTS and YDEGEE. This CDR3 has 16 amino acids. The V gene lost 0 bases and the J gene lost 1 base, with 14 bases spanning the gap. The CDR3 is CASSLEWPPKSYEQYF. CDR3 nucleotides: TGTGCCAGCAGCTTGGAGTGGCCCCCCAAATCCTACGAGCAGTACTTC.

This sequence joins TRBV6-5 and TRBJ1-3; D may be TRBD1 (5 bases). The germline V gene has CDR1 MNHEY and CDR2 SVGAGI. This CDR3 is built from 15 residues. Trimming left V 4 bases short and J 0 bases short, with 10 bases between. The CDR3 region has the DNA TGTGCCAGCAGTTTGGGACGGAACTCTGGAAACACCATATATTTT. Residues: CASSLGRNSGNTIYF.

The chain couples TRBV6-1 to TRBJ2-2; a weak D match, TRBD1 (6 bases). CDR1 is MNHNS, CDR2 SASEGT, per germline. Between the trimmed V and J ends, which lost 2 bases and 4 bases, there was a span of 8 bases. The CDR3 extends over 14 amino acids. The CDR3 DNA follows: TGTGCCAGCAGTGAATACAGGGCCACCGGGGAGCTGTTTTTT. This translates into CASSEYRATGELFF.

The CDR3 sequence is CASSLIGERAYEQYF. The DNA of the CDR3 is TGCGCCAGCAGCCTTATCGGGGAGAGGGCCTACGAGCAGTACTTC. The V and J genes are TRBV5-1 and TRBJ2-7, with D possibly being TRBD2 (5 bases). Trimming shortened V by 4 bases and J by 2 bases, and 16 bases separated the two germline ends. The germline V gene encodes CDR1 SGHRS and CDR2 YFSETQ. This CDR3 comprises 15 residues.

The chain links TRBV19 to TRBJ2-5; D perhaps matches TRBD1 (5 bases). This CDR3 has 14 amino acids. V was pared by 3 bases and J by 5 bases, with 13 bases between. Per the germline V gene, CDR1 is LNHDA and CDR2 is SQIVND (reference sequence). In nucleotides, the CDR3 is TGTGCCAGTAGTATCGCTCAGGGTTCGGAGACCCAGTACTTC. It encodes CASSIAQGSETQYF.

The V gene is TRBV7-6, the J gene TRBJ2-7; the match to TRBD1 covers 7 bases. The CDR3 sequence is 14 residues long. V trimming: 4 bases; J trimming: 2 bases; junction bases outside the gene matches: 5. Germline V CDR1 and CDR2: SGHVS, FNYEAQ. This CDR3 reads CASSYGTDTYEQYF. CDR3 nucleotide sequence: TGTGCCAGCAGCTACGGGACAGACACCTACGAGCAGTACTTC.

This chain links TRBV3-1 (or the pseudogene TRBV3-2) with TRBJ2-1, with 10 bases lining up with TRBD2. The trim removed 5 bases at V and 7 bases at J, leaving 8 bases unmatched. Germline V gives CDR1 LGHDT, CDR2 YNNKEL (reference sequence). CDR3 length equals 15 residues. CDR3 region: CASSVLAGENNEQFF. The CDR3 DNA reads TGTGCCAGCAGCGTCCTAGCGGGGGAGAATAATGAGCAGTTCTTC.

The CDR3 DNA is TGTGCCAGCTCACCACAGGGTTCTAGCAATCAGCCCCAGCATTTT. Translation gives CASSPQGSSNQPQHF. The rearrangement links TRBV18 to TRBJ1-5, with no clear D. The length of the CDR3 is 15 residues. V gave up 1 base and J gave up 0 bases, with 7 bases separating them. Germline CDR1 KGHSH, CDR2 LQKENI. Supplemented by reference TRBV18 and TRBJ1-5, the full variable domain reads NAGVMQNPRHLVRRRGQEARLRCSPMKGHSHVYWYRQLPEEGLKFMVYLQKENIIDESGMPKERFSAEFPKEGPSILRIQQVVRGDSAAYFCASSPQGSSNQPQHFGDGTRLSIL.

This rearrangement joins TRBV18 to TRBJ2-7; unclear D gene. This CDR3 region has 14 residues. V dropped 2 bases and J dropped 1 base, with 9 bases sitting between them. The V gene's germline CDR1 is KGHSH and CDR2 LQKENI. The CDR3 protein is CASSPTTVSYEQYF. As DNA, the CDR3 is TGTGCCAGCTCACCAACGACTGTTTCCTACGAGCAGTACTTC.

Only one count was recorded for this clone. The chain couples TRBV19 to TRBJ1-2, with 9 bases lining up with TRBD1. V lost 5 bases to trimming and J lost 2 bases; unmatched junction nucleotides: 6. This CDR3 has 15 amino acids. The germline V gene encodes CDR1 LNHDA and CDR2 SQIVND (reference sequence). As DNA, the CDR3 is TGTGCCAGTAGTGCTCCCGGGACAGGGAACTATGGCTACACCTTC. Translation: CASSAPGTGNYGYTF.

This chain links TRBV5-1 with TRBJ1-1; 8 bases are shared with TRBD1. The CDR3 contains 15 residues. With 4 bases clipped from V and 0 bases from J, the junction kept 5 bases outside the gene matches. Germline lookup yields CDR1 SGHRS and CDR2 YFSETQ. CDR3 nucleotide sequence: TGCGCCAGCAGCCCTCAGGGACAGGTGAACACTGAAGCTTTCTTT. Protein sequence: CASSPQGQVNTEAFF.